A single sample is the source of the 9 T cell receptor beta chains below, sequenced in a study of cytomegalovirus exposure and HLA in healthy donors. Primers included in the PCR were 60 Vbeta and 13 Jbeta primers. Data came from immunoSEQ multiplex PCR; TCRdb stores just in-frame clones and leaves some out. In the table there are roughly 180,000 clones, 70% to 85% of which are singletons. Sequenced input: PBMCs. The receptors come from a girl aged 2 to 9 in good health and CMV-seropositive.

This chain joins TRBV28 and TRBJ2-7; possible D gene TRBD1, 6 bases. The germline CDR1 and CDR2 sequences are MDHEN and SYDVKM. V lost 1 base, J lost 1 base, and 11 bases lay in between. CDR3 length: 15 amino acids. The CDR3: CASSLSGTPSYEQYF. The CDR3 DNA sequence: TGTGCCAGCAGTTTATCCGGGACACCTTCCTACGAGCAGTACTTC. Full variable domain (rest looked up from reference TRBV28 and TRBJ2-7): DVKVTQSSRYLVKRTGEKVFLECVQDMDHENMFWYRQDPGLGLRLIYFSYDVKMKEKGDIPEGYSVSREKKERFSLILESASTNQTSMYLCASSLSGTPSYEQYFGPGTRLTVT.

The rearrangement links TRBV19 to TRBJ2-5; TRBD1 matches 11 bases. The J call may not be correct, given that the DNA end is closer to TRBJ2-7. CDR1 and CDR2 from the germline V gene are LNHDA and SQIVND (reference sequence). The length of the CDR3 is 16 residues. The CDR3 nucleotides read TGTGCCAGTAGTAACAGAGGACAGGGGGCTTCCTACGAGCAGTACTTC. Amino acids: CASSNRGQGASYEQYF.

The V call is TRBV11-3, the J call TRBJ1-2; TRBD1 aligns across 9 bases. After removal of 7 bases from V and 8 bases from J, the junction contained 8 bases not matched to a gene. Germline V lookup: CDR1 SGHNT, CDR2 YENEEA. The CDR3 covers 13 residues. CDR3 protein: CASTLTGGEGYTF. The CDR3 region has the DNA TGTGCCAGCACCCTGACAGGGGGTGAGGGCTACACCTTC.

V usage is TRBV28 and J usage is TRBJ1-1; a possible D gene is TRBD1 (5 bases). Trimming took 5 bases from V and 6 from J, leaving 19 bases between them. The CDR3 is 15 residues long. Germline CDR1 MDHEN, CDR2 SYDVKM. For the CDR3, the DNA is TGTGCCAGCAGTCCCCACCGACAGCTTCGCGCTGAAGCTTTCTTT. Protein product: CASSPHRQLRAEAFF.

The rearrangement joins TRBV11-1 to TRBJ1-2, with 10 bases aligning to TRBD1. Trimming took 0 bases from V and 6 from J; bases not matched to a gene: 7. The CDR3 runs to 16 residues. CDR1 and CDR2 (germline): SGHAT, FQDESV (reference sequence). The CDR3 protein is CASSLASTGGSDGYTF. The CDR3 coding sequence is TGTGCCAGCAGCTTAGCCTCGACAGGGGGCTCAGATGGCTACACCTTC.

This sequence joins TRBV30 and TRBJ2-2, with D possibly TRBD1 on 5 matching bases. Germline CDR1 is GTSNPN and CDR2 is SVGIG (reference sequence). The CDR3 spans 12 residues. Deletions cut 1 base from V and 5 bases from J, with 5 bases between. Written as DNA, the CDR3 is TGTGCCTGGAGTGACAGGACCGGGGAGCTGTTTTTT. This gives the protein CAWSDRTGELFF. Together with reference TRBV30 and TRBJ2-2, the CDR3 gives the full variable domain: SQTIHQWPATLVQPVGSPLSLECTVEGTSNPNLYWYRQAAGRGLQLLFYSVGIGQISSEVPQNLSASRPQDRQFILSSKKLLLSDSGFYLCAWSDRTGELFFGEGSRLTVL.

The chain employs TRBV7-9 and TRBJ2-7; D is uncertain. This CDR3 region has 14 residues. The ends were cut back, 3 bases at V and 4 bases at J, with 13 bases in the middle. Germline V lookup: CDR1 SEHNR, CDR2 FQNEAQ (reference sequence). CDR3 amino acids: CASSFVNPGYEQYF. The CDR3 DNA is TGTGCCAGCAGCTTCGTTAACCCGGGTTACGAGCAGTACTTC.

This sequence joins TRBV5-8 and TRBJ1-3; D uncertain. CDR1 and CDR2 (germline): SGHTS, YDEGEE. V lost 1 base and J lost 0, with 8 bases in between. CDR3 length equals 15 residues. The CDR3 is CASSLFAHSGNTIYF. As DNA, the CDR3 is TGTGCCAGCAGCTTGTTTGCGCACTCTGGAAACACCATATATTTT.

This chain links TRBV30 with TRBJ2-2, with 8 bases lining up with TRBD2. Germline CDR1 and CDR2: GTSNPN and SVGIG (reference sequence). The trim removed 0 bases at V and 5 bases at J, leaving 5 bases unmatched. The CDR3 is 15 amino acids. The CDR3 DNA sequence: TGTGCCTGGAGTGTAGCGGGAGTGCGAACCGGGGAGCTGTTTTTT. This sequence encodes CAWSVAGVRTGELFF.